This TCR beta chain is from a study of blood T cells in healthy people across ages. General study findings and limits: Significant beta diversity loss was already apparent by age approximately 42, declining roughly linearly. More naive CD4+ cells and higher diversity marked long-lived donors relative to aged donors. The unsorted PBMCs prevented any conclusive comparison of naive versus antigen-experienced cells. Expanded clonotype shifts may have been confounded, as the donors had an unknown CMV status.

The authors ran a second PCR of 7 to 11 cycles using a sample-barcoded 5' primer and a J-beta primer mix. Each CDR3 protein is one row after TCRdb ran MiXCR on the 5' RACE reads. Of hundreds of thousands of distinct CDR3 sequences detected, roughly 50% appear once; the ten largest clones hold roughly 25%. Comments on this clonotype: Its target is unknown.

CDR3 size: 16 residues. Unmatched junction bases numbered 10, after V lost 1 base and J lost 9 bases. Germline loops: CDR1 SGHTA, CDR2 FQGNSA. The sequencing sample was made of blood. The clonotype comes from a man aged 40-49 years in good health. This rearrangement joins TRBV7-2 to TRBJ2-3, with 10 positions matching TRBD2. The DNA for the CDR3 is TGTGCCAGCAGCTTAGGTACTAGCGGGATAATGCTAACGCAGTATTTT. Translating it yields CASSLGTSGIMLTQYF. Based on the CDR3 plus reference TRBV7-2 and TRBJ2-3, the full variable domain is GAGVSQSPSNKVTEKGKDVELRCDPISGHTALYWYRQSLGQGLEFLIYFQGNSAPDKSGLPSDRFSAERTGGSVSTLTIQRTQQEDSAVYLCASSLGTSGIMLTQYFGPGTRLTVL.